Listed below are T cell receptor beta chains from one sample, sequenced in a study of Graves' ophthalmopathy and Graves' hyperthyroidism. TCRdb passed the multiplex PCR reads through MiXCR, listing each CDR3 protein once. The table lists 40,000 to 45,000 distinct CDR3 sequences, over 40% of them singletons. Sequencing used peripheral blood. The receptors here all came from an adult man with Graves' ophthalmopathy. Both conserved end residues are part of each CDR3. D genes are given only for firm matches. Clone size is given for some rows only: seen once, a few or many times, or a class if the clone is expanded.

d_call	v_call	clone_size	j_call	cdr3_nt	cdr3_aa
TRBD1	TRBV11-3	-	TRBJ2-3	TGTGCCAGCAGCTCCGGGACAGGGGCCGGCACAGATACGCAGTATTTT	CASSSGTGAGTDTQYF
-	TRBV13	many	TRBJ2-2	TGTGCCAGCAGCTCAGGGACACTCGGGGAGCTGTTTTTT	CASSSGTLGELFF
TRBD1	TRBV13	many	TRBJ2-5	TGTGCCAGCAGTGCGACAGGGCCGCAAGAGACCCAGTACTTC	CASSATGPQETQYF
TRBD2	TRBV20-1	-	TRBJ2-5	TGCAGTGCTAGAAGACTAGCGGGTGGTTGGACCCAGTACTTC	CSARRLAGGWTQYF
-	TRBV6-5	-	TRBJ1-4	TGTGCCAGCAGTTACTCGAGGGGTAATGAAAAACTGTTTTTT	CASSYSRGNEKLFF
-	TRBV19	-	TRBJ1-2	TGTGCCAGTAGTGATAAGGGGGATGGCTACACCTTC	CASSDKGDGYTF
-	TRBV15	once	TRBJ1-2	TGTGCCACCAGCAGAGGGTTGAGGGGGGGCGGCCGTGGCTACACCTTC	CATSRGLRGGGRGYTF
TRBD2	TRBV19	-	TRBJ2-2	TGTGCCAGTAGTGTCCCCAGCGGGAATCCCGGGGAGCCGTTTTTT	CASSVPSGNPGEPFF
TRBD2	TRBV10-3	once	TRBJ2-7	TGTGCCATCAACGAGCGGGGCTCCTACGAGCAGTACTTC	CAINERGSYEQYF
-	TRBV2	-	TRBJ1-3	TGTGCCAGCCTTACCGGGGGAACTGGAAACACCATATATTTT	CASLTGGTGNTIYF
-	TRBV6-1	-	TRBJ2-2	TGTGCCAGCAATACCAGGTCAGGGGACACCGTGGAGCTGTATTTT	CASNTRSGDTVELYF
TRBD1	TRBV10-3	-	TRBJ1-2	TGTGCCATCAGTGAAGAGACAGGGGGAATCTATGGCTACACCTTC	CAISEETGGIYGYTF
TRBD1	TRBV7-3	many	TRBJ2-4	TGTGCCAGCAGCTTAGGTCCACAGGGGGCTATCGGAAAGGGGAACATTCAGTACTTC	CASSLGPQGAIGKGNIQYF
-	TRBV7-2	-	TRBJ2-7	TGTGCCAGCAGCACTTGGACCTACGAGCAGTACTTC	CASSTWTYEQYF
-	TRBV29-1	-	TRBJ2-3	TGCAGCTTAGGGCTATCCACAGATACGCAGTATTTT	CSLGLSTDTQYF
TRBD2	TRBV7-2	-	TRBJ2-1	TGTGCCAGCAGCTTTACTATAGCGGGGGGGTACAATGAGCAGTTCTTC	CASSFTIAGGYNEQFF
-	TRBV29-1	once	TRBJ2-5	TGCAGTTACTCAGGGTCAGGGGTCTTGGAGACCCAGTACTTC	CSYSGSGVLETQYF
TRBD2	TRBV18	-	TRBJ2-3	TGTGCCAGCTCACCGGTTAGCGGGGGAACAGATACGCAGTATTTT	CASSPVSGGTDTQYF
-	TRBV6-6	-	TRBJ1-5	TGTGCCAGCAGTCGGGCAGCCTCCAATCAGCCCCAGCATTTT	CASSRAASNQPQHF
-	TRBV20-1	-	TRBJ1-1	TGCAGTGCTAGGGATCCTCCGCTCGGGGGCACTGAAGCTTTCTTT	CSARDPPLGGTEAFF
TRBD2	TRBV5-1	-	TRBJ2-7	TGTGCCAGCAGCTTGGCCGCTAGCGGGAGATTCGAATACGAGCAGTACTTC	CASSLAASGRFEYEQYF
-	TRBV2	many	TRBJ1-5	TGTGCCAGCAGTGGCGACAAAGGGGGGAGCAATCAGCCCCAGCATTTT	CASSGDKGGSNQPQHF
-	TRBV20-1	-	TRBJ2-7	TGCAGTGCTACGGCCGAGCAGTATTTC	CSATAEQYF
TRBD2	TRBV4-3	many	TRBJ2-3	TGCGCCAGCAGCCAAGACCGGGGGGGGGCAGATACGCAGTATTTT	CASSQDRGGADTQYF
-	TRBV7-4	-	TRBJ1-5	TGTGGCAGCAGCTCACTCCCTAATCGGCCCCAGCATTTT	CGSSSLPNRPQHF
-	TRBV2	-	TRBJ2-6	TGTGCCAGCAGTGAACCGGGGCCAGGGCAAGATCATTTT	CASSEPGPGQDHF
-	TRBV29-1	-	TRBJ1-2	TGCAGCGTTGAAGAAATAGTACAGACCTATGGCTACACCTTC	CSVEEIVQTYGYTF
-	TRBV27	-	TRBJ1-2	TGTGCCAGCAGTTCCCGCTACAGGAATTATGGCTACACCTTC	CASSSRYRNYGYTF
TRBD1	TRBV19	-	TRBJ1-4	TGTGCCAGTAGTATAGTCCTCGGGACAGGGGGTGAAAAACTGTTTTTT	CASSIVLGTGGEKLFF
TRBD1	TRBV20-1	medium-sized	TRBJ1-5	TGCAGTGCTACGGGGACAGGTTCATATCAGCCCCAGCATTTT	CSATGTGSYQPQHF
-	TRBV6-2/TRBV6-3	many	TRBJ2-7	TGTGCCAGCAGTACAACCCGAGGACAGTCCTACGAGCAGTACTTC	CASSTTRGQSYEQYF
-	TRBV25-1	medium-sized	TRBJ1-5	TGTGCCAGCAGTCCCGGGTTGAGCAATCAGCCCCAGCATTTT	CASSPGLSNQPQHF
TRBD2	TRBV4-2	-	TRBJ2-7	TGTGCCAGCAGCCAGGGACTAGCGGGATACGAGCAGTACTTC	CASSQGLAGYEQYF
TRBD1	TRBV7-9	few	TRBJ2-5	TGTGCCAGCAGCTTAGCAGGCAGGGGGCAGGGGACCCAGTACTTC	CASSLAGRGQGTQYF
-	TRBV10-3	medium-sized	TRBJ2-1	TGTGCCATCAGTGAGGGTCACGCCGACAACAATGAGCAGTTCTTC	CAISEGHADNNEQFF
-	TRBV7-3	-	TRBJ2-1	TGTGCCAGCAGTTCGGGACAACTTGAAGCTTTCTTC	CASSSGQLEAFF
-	TRBV27	many	TRBJ1-2	TGTGCCAGCAGTTTAAACGGGGGGAAAGGGTACACCTTC	CASSLNGGKGYTF
TRBD2	TRBV29-1	medium-sized	TRBJ2-5	TGCAGCGTTGCTGGCGGGAGTAGCCAAGAGACCCAGTACTTC	CSVAGGSSQETQYF
TRBD2	TRBV3-1	many	TRBJ2-7	TGTGCCAGCAGCACGGGACTAGCAGGCTACGAGCAGTACTTC	CASSTGLAGYEQYF
-	TRBV5-6	many	TRBJ2-1	TGTGCCAGCAGCTCCGGGACTTTTCGGGGCGTTGAGCAGTTCTTC	CASSSGTFRGVEQFF
-	TRBV7-9	-	TRBJ1-5	TGTGCCAGCAGCTTAGGTAGTGGCGCACGCATACAAGAGACCCAGCATTTT	CASSLGSGARIQETQHF
-	TRBV7-2	-	TRBJ1-1	TGTGCCAGCAGCTTAACCTTCTGGGGCTTTAACACTGAAGCTTTCTTT	CASSLTFWGFNTEAFF
-	TRBV9	many	TRBJ2-1	TGTGCCAGCAGCCCCGCCGACACTAGAGGGGAGCAGTTCTTC	CASSPADTRGEQFF
TRBD2	TRBV20-1	many	TRBJ2-5	TGCAGTGCTAGAGTCGGGACTAGCGATTGGGAGACCCAGTACTTC	CSARVGTSDWETQYF
TRBD1	TRBV20-1	-	TRBJ2-7	TGCAGTGCCAGCAGCTCACAGGGGTTTCCGTACGAGCAGTACTTC	CSASSSQGFPYEQYF
TRBD1	TRBV19	-	TRBJ2-2	TGTGCCAGTAGGAGGGACAGCGCCAACACCGGGGAGCTGTTTTTT	CASRRDSANTGELFF
TRBD1	TRBV12-3/TRBV12-4	many	TRBJ2-7	TGTGCCAGCAGTTTAGGCCAGGGGGCGATCCACGAGCAGTACTTC	CASSLGQGAIHEQYF
TRBD2	TRBV11-2	many	TRBJ2-5	TGTGCCAGCAGCGCCCGGCCGACTAGCGGGGGACAAGAGACCCAGTACTTC	CASSARPTSGGQETQYF
-	TRBV6-1	many	TRBJ1-4	TGTGCCAGCAGTTTGTCCCCGACGAATGAAAAACTGTTTTTT	CASSLSPTNEKLFF
-	TRBV10-3	many	TRBJ2-3	TGTGCCGCCGGGACTGGGGATACGCAGTATTTT	CAAGTGDTQYF
-	TRBV5-1	many	TRBJ2-2	TGCGCCAGCTCTTTTTCAGGGGCGAACACCGGGGAGCTGTTTTTT	CASSFSGANTGELFF
-	TRBV11-2	many	TRBJ1-2	TGTGCCAGCAGCTTAGGACAGAACTATGGCTACACCTTC	CASSLGQNYGYTF